This TCR beta chain was sequenced for a study of T cell changes during pregnancy in multiple sclerosis. The method was immunoSEQ multiplex PCR; TCRdb's version includes in-frame clones alone and lacks a portion of them. The sample yields about 97,000 clones, about nine tenths seen once. The CDR3 totals 11 residues. V was trimmed by 5 bases and J by 10 bases, leaving 14 bases between them. Germline CDR1 is GTSNPN and CDR2 is SVGIG (reference sequence). This chain uses TRBV30 with TRBJ1-1; D remains unclear. The material sequenced was peripheral blood, taken in the second trimester of pregnancy. This receptor was identified in a female donor in good health, enrolled as a control in a pregnancy study. The CDR3 sequence is CAWDHLGPAFF. CDR3 DNA: TGTGCCTGGGATCACCTGGGCCCAGCTTTCTTT.